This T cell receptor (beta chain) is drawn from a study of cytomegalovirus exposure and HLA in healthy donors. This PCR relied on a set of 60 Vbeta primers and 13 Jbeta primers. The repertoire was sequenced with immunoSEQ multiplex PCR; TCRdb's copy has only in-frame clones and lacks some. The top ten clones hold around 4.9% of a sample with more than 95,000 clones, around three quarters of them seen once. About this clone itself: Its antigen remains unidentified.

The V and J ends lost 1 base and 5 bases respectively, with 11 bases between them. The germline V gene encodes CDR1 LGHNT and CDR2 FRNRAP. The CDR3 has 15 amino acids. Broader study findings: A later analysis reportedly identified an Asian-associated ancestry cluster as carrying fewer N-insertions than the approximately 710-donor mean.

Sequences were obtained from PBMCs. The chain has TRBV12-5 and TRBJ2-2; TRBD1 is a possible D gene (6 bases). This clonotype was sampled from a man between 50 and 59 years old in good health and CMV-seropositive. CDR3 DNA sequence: TGTGCTAGTGGTTTGGATCAGGGGCGGACCGGGGAGCTGTTTTTT. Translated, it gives CASGLDQGRTGELFF.